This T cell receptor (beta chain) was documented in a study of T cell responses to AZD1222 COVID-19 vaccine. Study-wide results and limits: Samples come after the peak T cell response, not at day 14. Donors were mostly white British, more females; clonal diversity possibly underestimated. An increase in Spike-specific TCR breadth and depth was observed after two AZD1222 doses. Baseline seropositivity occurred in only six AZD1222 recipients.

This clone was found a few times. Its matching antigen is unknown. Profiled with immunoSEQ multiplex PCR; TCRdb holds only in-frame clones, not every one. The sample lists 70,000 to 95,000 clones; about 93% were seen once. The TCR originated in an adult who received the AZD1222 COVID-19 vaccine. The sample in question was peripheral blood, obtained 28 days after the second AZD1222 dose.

CDR3 in amino acids: CASSSLANTEAFF. In nucleotides, the CDR3 is TGTGCCAGCAGCTCCCTCGCAAACACTGAAGCTTTCTTT. This chain joins TRBV7-8 and TRBJ1-1, with D unclear. Germline V gene lookup returns CDR1 SGHVS and CDR2 FQNEAQ. Trimming took 4 bases from V and 2 from J, leaving 8 bases between them. There are 13 residues in the CDR3.